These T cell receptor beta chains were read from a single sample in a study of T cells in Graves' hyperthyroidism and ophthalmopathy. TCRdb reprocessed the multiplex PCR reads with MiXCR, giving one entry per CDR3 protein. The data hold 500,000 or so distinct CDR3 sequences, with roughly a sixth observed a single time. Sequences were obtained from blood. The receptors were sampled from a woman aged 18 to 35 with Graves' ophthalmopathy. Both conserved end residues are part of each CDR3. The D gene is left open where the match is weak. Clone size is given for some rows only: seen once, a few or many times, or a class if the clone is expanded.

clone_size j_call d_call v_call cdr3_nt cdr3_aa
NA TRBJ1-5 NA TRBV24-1 TGTGCCACCAGCCCCGTTAGGGGGGGCAATTATTCGAGCAATCAGCCCCAGCATTTT CATSPVRGGNYSSNQPQHF
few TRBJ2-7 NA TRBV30 TGTGCCTGGAGCATTCACTATCCAGGGCCCCCCTACGAGCAGTACTTC CAWSIHYPGPPYEQYF
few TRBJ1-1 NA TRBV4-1 TGCGCCAGCAGCCAAGGAACAGGAACAAAAGAGAAAGCTTTCTTT CASSQGTGTKEKAFF
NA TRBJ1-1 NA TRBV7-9 TGTGCCAGCAGCTTAATCGGTGGGCCTCCCATGAACACTGAAGCTTTCTTT CASSLIGGPPMNTEAFF
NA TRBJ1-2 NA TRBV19 TGTGCCAGTAGTCCCGGACGGGGTGGTGTATATGGCTACACCTTC CASSPGRGGVYGYTF
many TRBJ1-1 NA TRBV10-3 TGTGCCATCAGTGACACCCCTATGACTGAAGCTTTCTTT CAISDTPMTEAFF
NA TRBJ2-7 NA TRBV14 TGTGCCAGCAGCCTGACTCACGGGTCCTACGAGCAGTACTTC CASSLTHGSYEQYF
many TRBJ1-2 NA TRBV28 TGTGCCAGCGAATTCGACAGCGGGGGCTACACCTTC CASEFDSGGYTF
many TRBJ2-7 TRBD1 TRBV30 TGTGCCTGGAAGAGAGGGGGCTTATACGAGCAGTACTTC CAWKRGGLYEQYF
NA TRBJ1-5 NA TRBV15 TGTGCCACCAGCAGAGCACAAGTTTACAATCAGCCCCAGCATTTT CATSRAQVYNQPQHF
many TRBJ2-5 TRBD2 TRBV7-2 TGTGCCAGCAGCGTCGGGACTAGCGGCGTGGAGACCCAGTACTTC CASSVGTSGVETQYF
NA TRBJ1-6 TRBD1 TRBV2 TGTGCCAGCAGTGGGACAGGCTCTTCACCCCTCCACTTT CASSGTGSSPLHF
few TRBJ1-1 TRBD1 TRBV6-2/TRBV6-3 TGTGCCAGCAGTTACGGGACAGGGTATGGTGAAGCTTTCTTT CASSYGTGYGEAFF
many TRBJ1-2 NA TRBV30 TGTGCCTGGAGCGACCGGGAGCGCTATGGCTACACCTTC CAWSDRERYGYTF
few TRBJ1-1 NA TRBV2 TGTGCCACAATATCAGGCCTCATGAACACTGAAGCTTTCTTT CATISGLMNTEAFF
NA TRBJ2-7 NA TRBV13 TGTGCCAGCAGCGCTGGACAGCCCTCCTACGAGCAGCACTTC CASSAGQPSYEQHF
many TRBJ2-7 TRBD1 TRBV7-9 TGTGCCAGCAGCGGCTTGGGACAGGGCGGTTCCTACGAGCAGTACTTC CASSGLGQGGSYEQYF
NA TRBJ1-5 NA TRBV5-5 TGTGCCAGCAGCTCTAGCAGGGTGGAGGGTCAGCCCCAGCATTTT CASSSSRVEGQPQHF
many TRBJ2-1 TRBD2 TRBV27 TGTGCCAGCACCACCCACGGGGCTAGCGGGCCCGATGAGCAGTTCTTC CASTTHGASGPDEQFF
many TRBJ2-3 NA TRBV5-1 TGCGCCAGCAGCGGAAGTAGCACAAGCACAGATACGCAGTATTTT CASSGSSTSTDTQYF
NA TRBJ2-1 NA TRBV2 TGTGCCAGCAGTAGGACTATCCTATACAATGAGCAGTTCTTC CASSRTILYNEQFF
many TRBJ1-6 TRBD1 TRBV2 TGTGCCAGCGGAGGGACAGGCTATAATTCACCCCTCCACTTT CASGGTGYNSPLHF
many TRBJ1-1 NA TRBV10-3 TGTGCCATCAGCCCCGCAGGGGAGGTCACTGAAGCTTTCTTT CAISPAGEVTEAFF
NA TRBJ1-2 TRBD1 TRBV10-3 TGTGCCACCTTTCGACAGGGTCAAAACTATGGCTACACCTTC CATFRQGQNYGYTF
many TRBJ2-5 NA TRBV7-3 TGTGCCAGCAGCCAAGGGTCCGGGAATTTGGAGACCCAGTACTTC CASSQGSGNLETQYF
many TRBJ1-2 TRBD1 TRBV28 TGTGCCAGCAGATCGGGACAGTCCATATATGGCTACACCTTC CASRSGQSIYGYTF
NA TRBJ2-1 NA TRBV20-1 TGCAGTGCTAGCGTAAGGAGTTACAATGAGCAGTTCTTC CSASVRSYNEQFF
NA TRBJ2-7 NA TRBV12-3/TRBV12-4 TGTGCCAGCAGTTTAGAAGGGGGGGGCGCCGAGCAGTACTTC CASSLEGGGAEQYF
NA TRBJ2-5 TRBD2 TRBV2 TGTGCCAGCAGTCCCATCCCAGACGACCGTGGACTAGCGGGAGGGCCACGGGAGACCCAGTACTTC CASSPIPDDRGLAGGPRETQYF
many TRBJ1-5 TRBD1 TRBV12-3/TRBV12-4 TGTGCCAGCAGTTCGACAGGGCGGAATCAGCCCCAGCATTTT CASSSTGRNQPQHF
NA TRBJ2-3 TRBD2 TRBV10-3 TGTGCCATCAGTGAGCTAGCGGGGGAATCTTTCACAGATACGCAGTATTTT CAISELAGESFTDTQYF
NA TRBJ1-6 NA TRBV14 TGTGCCAGCAAGGGTTCCACCTATAATTCACCCCTCCACTTT CASKGSTYNSPLHF
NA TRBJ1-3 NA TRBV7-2 TGTGCCAGCAGCTTATCGGGGTACTCTGGAAACACCATATATTTT CASSLSGYSGNTIYF
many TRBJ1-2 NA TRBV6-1 TGTGCCAGCAGAGCGGTCGGCGAGACATTCTACACCTTC CASRAVGETFYTF
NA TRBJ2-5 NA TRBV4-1 TGCGCCAGCAGCACACTCGACAGGTTTCAAGAGACCCAGTACTTC CASSTLDRFQETQYF
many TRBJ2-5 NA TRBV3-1 TGTGCCAGCAGCCAAGATTTAGGGCCAGAGACCCAGTACTTC CASSQDLGPETQYF
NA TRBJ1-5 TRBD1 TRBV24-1 TGTGCCACTAGACAGGGGGCCAATCAGCCCCAGCATTTT CATRQGANQPQHF
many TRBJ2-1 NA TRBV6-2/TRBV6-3 TGTGCCAGCAGCCAACCCGACAGGCGTGAGCAGTTCTTC CASSQPDRREQFF
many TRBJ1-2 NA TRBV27 TGTGCCAGCAGTCAGAGGATTAACTATGGCTACACCTTC CASSQRINYGYTF
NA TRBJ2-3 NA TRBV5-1 TGCGCCAGCAGCTTGGATGAGGGGCGCGAGGATACGCAGTATTTT CASSLDEGREDTQYF
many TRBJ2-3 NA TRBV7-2 TGTGCCAGCAGCTTAGCGACGTTCACAGATACGCAGTATTTT CASSLATFTDTQYF
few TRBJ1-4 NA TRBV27 TGTGCCAGCAGTTTATTAGGTCAAAGCGAAAAACTGTTTTTT CASSLLGQSEKLFF
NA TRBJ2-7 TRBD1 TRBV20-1 TGCAGTGCTAGAGCCCGAGGGACAGGGCTCGTGGGGGAGCAGTACTTC CSARARGTGLVGEQYF
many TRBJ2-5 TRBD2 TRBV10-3 TGTGCCATCAGTAGGACTAGCGGGGGGCCTTACCTTCAAGAGACCCAGTACTTC CAISRTSGGPYLQETQYF
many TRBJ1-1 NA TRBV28 TGTGCCAGCAGTTTTAGCCTGACAGGCAAAGCTTTCTTT CASSFSLTGKAFF
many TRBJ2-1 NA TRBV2 TGTGCCAGCAGTGAATCCGCTAGGGCGCTTGGAGAGCAGTTCTTC CASSESARALGEQFF
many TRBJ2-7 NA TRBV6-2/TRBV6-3 TGTGCCAGCAGTTACCAGACCTACGAGCAGTACTTC CASSYQTYEQYF
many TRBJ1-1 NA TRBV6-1 TGTGCCAGCAGATCGCAGGGTGGCACTGAAGCTTTCTTT CASRSQGGTEAFF